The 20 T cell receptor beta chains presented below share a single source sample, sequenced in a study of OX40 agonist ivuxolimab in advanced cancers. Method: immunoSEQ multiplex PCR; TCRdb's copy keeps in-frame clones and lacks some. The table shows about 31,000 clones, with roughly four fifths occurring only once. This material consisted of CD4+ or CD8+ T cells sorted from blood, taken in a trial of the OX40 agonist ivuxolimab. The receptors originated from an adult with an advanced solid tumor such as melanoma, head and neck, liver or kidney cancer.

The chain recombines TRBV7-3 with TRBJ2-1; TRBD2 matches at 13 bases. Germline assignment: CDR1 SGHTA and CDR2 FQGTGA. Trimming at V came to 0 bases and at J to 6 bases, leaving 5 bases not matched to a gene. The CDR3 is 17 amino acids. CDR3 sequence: CASSLTGGLAGSNEQFF. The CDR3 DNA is TGTGCCAGCAGCTTAACTGGGGGACTAGCGGGGTCCAATGAGCAGTTCTTC.

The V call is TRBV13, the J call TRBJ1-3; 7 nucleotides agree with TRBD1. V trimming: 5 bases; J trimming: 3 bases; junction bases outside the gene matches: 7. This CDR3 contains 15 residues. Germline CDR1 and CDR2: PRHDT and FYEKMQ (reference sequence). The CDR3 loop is CASSPLTGSGNTIYF. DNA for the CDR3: TGTGCCAGCAGCCCACTGACAGGGAGTGGAAACACCATATATTTT.

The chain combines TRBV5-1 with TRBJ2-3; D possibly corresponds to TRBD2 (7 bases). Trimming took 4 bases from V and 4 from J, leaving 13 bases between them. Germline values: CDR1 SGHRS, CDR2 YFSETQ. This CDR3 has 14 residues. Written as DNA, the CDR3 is TGCGCCAGCAGCCTGGACGGGGGGCCAGATACGCAGTATTTT. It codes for CASSLDGGPDTQYF. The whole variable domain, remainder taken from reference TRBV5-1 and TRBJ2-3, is KAGVTQTPRYLIKTRGQQVTLSCSPISGHRSVSWYQQTPGQGLQFLFEYFSETQRNKGNFPGRFSGRQFSNSRSEMNVSTLELGDSALYLCASSLDGGPDTQYFGPGTRLTVL.

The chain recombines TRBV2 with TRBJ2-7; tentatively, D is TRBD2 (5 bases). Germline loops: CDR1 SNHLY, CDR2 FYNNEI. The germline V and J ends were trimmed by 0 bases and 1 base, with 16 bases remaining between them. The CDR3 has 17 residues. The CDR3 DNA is TGTGCCAGCAGTGAAGCGCTTCGGGCGGGTCGATCCTACGAGCAGTACTTC. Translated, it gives CASSEALRAGRSYEQYF.

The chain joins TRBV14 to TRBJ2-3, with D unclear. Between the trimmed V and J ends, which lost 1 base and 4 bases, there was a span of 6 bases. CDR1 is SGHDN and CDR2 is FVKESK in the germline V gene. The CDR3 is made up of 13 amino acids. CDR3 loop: CASSQGLADTQYF. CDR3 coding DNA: TGTGCCAGCAGCCAAGGCTTGGCAGATACGCAGTATTTT.

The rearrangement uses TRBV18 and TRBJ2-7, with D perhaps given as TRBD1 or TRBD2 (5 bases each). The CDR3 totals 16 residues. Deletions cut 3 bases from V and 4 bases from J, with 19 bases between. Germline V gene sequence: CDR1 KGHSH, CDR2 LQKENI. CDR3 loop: CASSPSVAGTLYEQYF. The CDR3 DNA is TGTGCCAGCTCACCGTCAGTTGCAGGGACCCTTTACGAGCAGTACTTC.

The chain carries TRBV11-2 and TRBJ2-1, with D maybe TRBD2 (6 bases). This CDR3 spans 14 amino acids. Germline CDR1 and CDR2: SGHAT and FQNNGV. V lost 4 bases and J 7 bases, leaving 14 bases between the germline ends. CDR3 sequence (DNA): TGTGCCAGCAGCTGGGCCGGGAGCGGGAATGAGCAGTTCTTC. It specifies CASSWAGSGNEQFF.

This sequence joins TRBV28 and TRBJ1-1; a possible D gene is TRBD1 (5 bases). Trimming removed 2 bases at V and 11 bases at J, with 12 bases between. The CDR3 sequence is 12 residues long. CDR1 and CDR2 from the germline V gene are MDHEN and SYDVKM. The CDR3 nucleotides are TGTGCCAGCAGTTTAGGTGGCGGGGCGGCTTTCTTT. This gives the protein CASSLGGGAAFF.

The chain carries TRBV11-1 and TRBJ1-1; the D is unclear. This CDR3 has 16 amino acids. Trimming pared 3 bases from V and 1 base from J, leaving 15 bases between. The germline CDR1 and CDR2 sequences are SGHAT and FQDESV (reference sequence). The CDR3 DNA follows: TGTGCCAGCAGCTTTGGAGGTCAACTCAAGAACACTGAAGCTTTCTTT. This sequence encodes CASSFGGQLKNTEAFF. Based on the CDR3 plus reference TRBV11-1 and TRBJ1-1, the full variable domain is EAEVAQSPRYKITEKSQAVAFWCDPISGHATLYWYRQILGQGPELLVQFQDESVVDDSQLPKDRFSAERLKGVDSTLKIQPAELGDSAMYLCASSFGGQLKNTEAFFGQGTRLTVV.

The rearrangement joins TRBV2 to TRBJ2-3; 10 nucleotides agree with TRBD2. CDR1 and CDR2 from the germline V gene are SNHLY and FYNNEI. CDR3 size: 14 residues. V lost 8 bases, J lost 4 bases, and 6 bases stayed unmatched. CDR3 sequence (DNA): TGTGCCAGCGCTGGGACTAGCGAAGCAGATACGCAGTATTTT. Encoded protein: CASAGTSEADTQYF.

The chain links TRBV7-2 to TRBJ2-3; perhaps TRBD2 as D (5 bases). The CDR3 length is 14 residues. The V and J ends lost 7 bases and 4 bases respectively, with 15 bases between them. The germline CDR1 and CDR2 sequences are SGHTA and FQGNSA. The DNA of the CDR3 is TGTGCCAGCAAGAGGGTCCCACGGGCAGATACGCAGTATTTT. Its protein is CASKRVPRADTQYF. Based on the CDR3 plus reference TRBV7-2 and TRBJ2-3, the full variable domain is GAGVSQSPSNKVTEKGKDVELRCDPISGHTALYWYRQSLGQGLEFLIYFQGNSAPDKSGLPSDRFSAERTGGSVSTLTIQRTQQEDSAVYLCASKRVPRADTQYFGPGTRLTVL.

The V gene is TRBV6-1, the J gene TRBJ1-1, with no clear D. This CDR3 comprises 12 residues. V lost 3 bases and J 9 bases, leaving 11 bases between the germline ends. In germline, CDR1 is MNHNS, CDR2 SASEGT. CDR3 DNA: TGTGCCAGCAGTGACGAGTCTTATAAAGCTTTCTTT. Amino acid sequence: CASSDESYKAFF.

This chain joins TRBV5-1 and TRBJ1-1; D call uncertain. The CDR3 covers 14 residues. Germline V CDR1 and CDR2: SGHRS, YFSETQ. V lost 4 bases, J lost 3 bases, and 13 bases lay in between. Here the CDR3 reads CASSPRGSDTEAFF. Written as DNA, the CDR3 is TGCGCCAGCAGCCCGCGGGGTTCTGACACTGAAGCTTTCTTT.

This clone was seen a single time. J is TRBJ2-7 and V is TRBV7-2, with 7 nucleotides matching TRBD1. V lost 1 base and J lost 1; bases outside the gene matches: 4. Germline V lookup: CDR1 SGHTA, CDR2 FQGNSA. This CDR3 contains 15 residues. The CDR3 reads CASSLGLQGSYEQYF. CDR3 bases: TGTGCCAGCAGCTTAGGGCTACAGGGGTCCTACGAGCAGTACTTC.

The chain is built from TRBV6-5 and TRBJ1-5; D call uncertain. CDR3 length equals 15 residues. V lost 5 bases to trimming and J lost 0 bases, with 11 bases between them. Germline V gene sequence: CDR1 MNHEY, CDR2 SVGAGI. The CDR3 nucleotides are TGTGCCAGCAGTACGACACCTTATAGCAATCAGCCCCAGCATTTT. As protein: CASSTTPYSNQPQHF.

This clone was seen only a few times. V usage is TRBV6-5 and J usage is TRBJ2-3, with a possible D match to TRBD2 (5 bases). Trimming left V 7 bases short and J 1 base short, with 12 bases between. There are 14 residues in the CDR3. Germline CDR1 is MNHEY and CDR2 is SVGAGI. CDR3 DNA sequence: TGTGCCAGCACACCGGCGGGCCGCACAGATACGCAGTATTTT. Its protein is CASTPAGRTDTQYF.

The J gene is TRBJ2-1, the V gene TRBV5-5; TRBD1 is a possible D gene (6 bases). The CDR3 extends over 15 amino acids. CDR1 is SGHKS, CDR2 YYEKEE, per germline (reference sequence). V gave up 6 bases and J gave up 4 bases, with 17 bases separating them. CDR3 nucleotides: TGTGCCAGCACCCAGCTCGGACAGAGTTACAATGAGCAGTTCTTC. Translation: CASTQLGQSYNEQFF.

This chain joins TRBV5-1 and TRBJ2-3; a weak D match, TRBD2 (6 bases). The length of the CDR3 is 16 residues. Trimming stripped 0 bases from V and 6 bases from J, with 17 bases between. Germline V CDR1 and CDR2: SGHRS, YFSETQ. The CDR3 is CASSLVGGATLDTQYF. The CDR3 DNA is TGCGCCAGCAGCTTGGTTGGCGGGGCAACCCTGGATACGCAGTATTTT.

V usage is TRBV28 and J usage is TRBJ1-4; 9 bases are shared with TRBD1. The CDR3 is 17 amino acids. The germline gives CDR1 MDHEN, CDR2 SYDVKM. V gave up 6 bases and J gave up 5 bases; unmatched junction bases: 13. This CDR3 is CASSAPLGGTGNEKLFF. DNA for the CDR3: TGTGCCAGCAGCGCACCCCTCGGGGGGACAGGGAATGAAAAACTGTTTTTT.

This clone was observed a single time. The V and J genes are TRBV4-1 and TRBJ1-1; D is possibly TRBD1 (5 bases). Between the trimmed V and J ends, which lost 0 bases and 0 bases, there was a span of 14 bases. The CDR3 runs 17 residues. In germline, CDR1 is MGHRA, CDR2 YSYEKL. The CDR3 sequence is CASSQDLGALLNTEAFF. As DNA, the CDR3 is TGCGCCAGCAGCCAAGATCTAGGGGCCCTGTTGAACACTGAAGCTTTCTTT.